This TCR beta chain is drawn from a study of spatial heterogeneity in lung cancer (dated 2019 in TCRdb). Regarding the complete study: More beta-chain than alpha-chain transcripts were consistently detected, likely reflecting higher beta-chain transcript abundance. In the raw uncorrected reads, each unique combination of TCR and UMI appeared more than ten times on average. In non-small cell lung cancer, the study quantitatively compared TCR alpha and beta repertoires across several tumor regions, matched nontumor lung, and blood. The study linked features of the TCR repertoire to counts of nonsynonymous mutations, which were determined by whole-exome sequencing of tumor tissue. At surgery, 200 to 250 tumor regions, 61 to 75 matched nontumor lung samples and 56 PBMC samples were TCR-sequenced for both alpha and beta chains.

The CDR3 spans 15 residues, from the cysteine through the phenylalanine. Just CDR3 DNA is preserved here, 45 bases in frame from base 1. Trimming takes 3 bases from V and 2 bases from J, and the germline ends sit 14 bases apart. In the germline V gene, CDR1 corresponds to SGDLS and CDR2 to YYNGEE. Here is what the overall study found, with its caveats: Confirming at a functional level the hypothesis that regional TCRs recognize regional mutations was considered to require additional single-cell paired TCR alpha and beta sequencing. Ubiquitous expanded tumor TCRs were found in blood more often at tumor resection than at routine follow-up.

The method behind the library was 5' RACE. TCRdb lists the instrument as NextSeq 500. To allow correction of PCR and sequencing errors, the TCR library protocol tagged every TCR cDNA molecule with a unique molecular identifier. Regarding the original processing steps: TCR identification, UMI-based error correction and CDR3 extraction were performed with Decombinator tools. TCRs above a frequency of 2 per 1,000, corresponding to the top 1% of the tumor frequency distribution, were defined as expanded. Renyi diversity was calculated using the R vegan package after each repertoire was subsampled 100 times to 5,000 TCRs. CDR3 similarity networks were constructed using string-kernel similarity of amino acid triplets, with links drawn between CDR3s whose pairwise similarity was above 0.82. TCRdb reprocessing: public reads trimmed at Q25 with fastp, clones called with MiXCR, in-frame beta chains kept. Rows merge per CDR3 protein into single entries with the most common DNA and genes. The V and J calls come from TCRdb's annotation, not from the publication. A total of fewer than 45,000 distinct CDR3 sequences appear in this sample, about 6.5% of them only once. The ten largest clones capture 40% to 45% of the sample.

The time point label here, explained by the study, means: sample taken at primary tumor resection. Donors were some 78 patients with early-stage, untreated non-small cell lung cancer from the lung TRACERx cohort. Whole RNA extracted from tumor and nontumor lung tissue, or from cryopreserved PBMC samples, was used for TCR sequencing without cell sorting. Only patients for whom sufficient RNA was available from at least two tumor regions were selected for TCR sequencing. This clonotype was detected ten times or more. Its binding antigen is unknown. The input lacks base qualities; no much larger clone sits a single base away.

The sample in question was PBMCs, obtained at surgery. Rearrangement joined TRBV9 to TRBJ1-1; the D gene remains uncertain. The TCR comes from a female donor with early-stage non-small cell lung cancer. The nucleotide sequence is TGTGCCAGCAGCGAGTCCGGGCTCCCTAACACTGAAGCTTTCTTT. It codes for CASSESGLPNTEAFF.